The rows below give T cell receptor beta chains drawn from one sample of a study of cytomegalovirus exposure and HLA in healthy donors. TCRdb's table, derived via immunoSEQ multiplex PCR, lists solely in-frame clones and lacks some. This table holds some 170,000 clones, about 72% found once. Material for sequencing was PBMCs. These receptors all stem from a human donor in good health. Each CDR3 is given with its conserved first and last residue. Each record gives: V gene, J gene, D gene, clone size, CDR3 protein, CDR3 DNA. A D gene is named only where the DNA matches it firmly. Clone size appears in some rows only: once, few, many, or a class for an expanded clone.

TRBV11-3	TRBJ2-2	TRBD2	.	CASSLGLAANTGELFF	TGTGCCAGCAGCTTGGGACTAGCGGCGAACACCGGGGAGCTGTTTTTT
TRBV9	TRBJ1-3	TRBD1	.	CASSAGGHSGNTIYF	TGTGCCAGCAGCGCAGGGGGACACTCTGGAAACACCATATATTTT
TRBV27	TRBJ2-3	TRBD2	once	CASSTPKRGGTDTQYF	TGTGCCAGCAGTACCCCCAAGCGGGGTGGCACAGATACGCAGTATTTT
TRBV6-1	TRBJ1-2	.	.	CAIADSLGGYTF	TGTGCCATCGCTGACAGCCTTGGTGGCTACACCTTC
TRBV25-1	TRBJ1-1	.	.	CASTDTARENTEAFF	TGTGCCAGCACAGACACAGCCCGGGAGAACACTGAAGCTTTCTTT
TRBV21-1	TRBJ2-3	.	once	CASLKGAGTDTQYF	TGTGCCAGCCTGAAGGGGGCCGGCACAGATACGCAGTATTTT
TRBV7-2	TRBJ2-7	TRBD2	.	CASSLADALAGGTYEQYF	TGTGCCAGCAGCTTAGCGGACGCCTTAGCGGGGGGGACCTACGAGCAGTACTTC
TRBV2	TRBJ2-2	TRBD2	.	CASRGLTNTGELFF	TGTGCCAGCAGGGGACTAACGAACACCGGGGAGCTGTTTTTT
TRBV25-1	TRBJ2-7	.	.	CASSGPAVNGLYEQYF	TGTGCCAGCAGTGGCCCCGCGGTGAACGGATTGTACGAGCAGTACTTC
TRBV14	TRBJ1-1	.	.	CASSPRVMNTEAFF	TGTGCCAGCAGCCCCAGGGTTATGAACACTGAAGCTTTCTTT
TRBV7-8	TRBJ1-2	TRBD1	.	CASSLRTGEGYTF	TGTGCCAGCAGCCTCCGGACAGGGGAAGGCTACACCTTC
TRBV30	TRBJ1-1	TRBD1	.	CAWGQGFDTEAFF	TGTGCCTGGGGACAGGGGTTTGACACTGAAGCTTTCTTT
TRBV6-5	TRBJ1-1	TRBD1	.	CASSLNWGQGTEAFF	TGTGCCAGCAGTTTAAACTGGGGACAGGGCACTGAAGCTTTCTTT
TRBV2	TRBJ1-3	.	.	CASRLGEAGNTIYF	TGTGCCAGCAGGCTAGGGGAGGCTGGAAACACCATATATTTT
TRBV7-9	TRBJ1-4	TRBD1	.	CASSNRGTNEKLFF	TGTGCCAGCAGCAACAGGGGAACTAATGAAAAACTGTTTTTT
TRBV15	TRBJ2-1	.	.	CATSRDIESSSYNEQFF	TGTGCCACCAGCAGAGATATCGAGTCGAGCTCCTACAATGAGCAGTTCTTC
TRBV4-1	TRBJ1-1	.	.	CASSQNRQRTEAFF	TGCGCCAGCAGCCAAAACCGACAGCGAACTGAAGCTTTCTTT
TRBV9	TRBJ2-1	TRBD2	.	CASSVVTSGGYMGNEQFF	TGTGCCAGCAGCGTAGTCACGAGCGGGGGGTATATGGGGAATGAGCAGTTCTTC
TRBV19	TRBJ2-1	TRBD2	.	CASRGAWDGLSGGEINEQFF	TGTGCCAGCCGGGGGGCGTGGGACGGGCTTAGCGGGGGGGAAATCAATGAGCAGTTCTTC
TRBV29-1	TRBJ2-3	.	.	CSVLPNYRVGLSTDTQYF	TGCAGCGTCCTTCCAAACTACAGGGTCGGGTTGAGCACAGATACGCAGTATTTT
TRBV19	TRBJ2-6	.	.	CASSIRGANVLTF	TGTGCCAGTAGTATCAGGGGGGCCAACGTCCTGACTTTC
TRBV27	TRBJ1-2	TRBD1	.	CASSLVGTGGLDGYTF	TGTGCCAGCAGTTTAGTGGGGACAGGTGGGTTGGATGGCTACACCTTC
TRBV21-1	TRBJ2-7	.	.	CASSKAERGGLIYEQYF	TGTGCCAGCAGCAAAGCTGAGCGGGGGGGCCTAATCTACGAGCAGTACTTC
TRBV7-9	TRBJ1-1	.	.	CASILPAGGGPEAFF	TGTGCCAGCATTCTCCCGGCGGGTGGGGGCCCTGAAGCTTTCTTT
TRBV11-2	TRBJ1-3	.	.	CASSLDAGARGNTIYF	TGTGCCAGCAGCTTAGACGCGGGGGCGAGAGGAAACACCATATATTTT
TRBV6-4	TRBJ1-1	.	.	CASSDSRQTNTEAFF	TGTGCCAGCAGTGACTCGAGACAGACGAACACTGAAGCTTTCTTT
TRBV7-9	TRBJ2-7	TRBD1	.	CASSPGQGNYEQYF	TGTGCCAGCAGCCCGGGACAGGGGAACTACGAGCAGTACTTC
TRBV2	TRBJ1-6	TRBD1	once	CASSEQGVNSPLHF	TGTGCCAGCAGTGAACAGGGGGTGAATTCACCCCTCCACTTT
TRBV15	TRBJ2-3	.	.	CATSRERPTGQWGRDTQYF	TGTGCCACCAGCAGAGAACGACCGACAGGACAATGGGGGAGAGATACGCAGTATTTT
TRBV2	TRBJ2-7	.	.	CASSRGGTASYEQYF	TGTGCCAGCAGCAGAGGAGGGACAGCCTCCTACGAGCAGTACTTC
TRBV11-2	TRBJ2-7	TRBD1	.	CASSPILRNRDRTYEQYF	TGTGCCAGCAGCCCGATTTTGCGGAACCGGGACAGGACCTACGAGCAGTACTTC
TRBV10-2	TRBJ2-7	TRBD2	.	CASSAGTSGDSYEQYF	TGCGCCAGCAGTGCCGGGACTAGCGGGGATTCCTACGAGCAGTACTTC
TRBV6-5	TRBJ1-3	.	few	CASSYSGGSGNTIYF	TGTGCCAGCAGTTACTCAGGGGGCTCTGGAAACACCATATATTTT
TRBV30	TRBJ1-6	.	.	CAWDGRSSYNSPLHF	TGTGCCTGGGACGGGAGGAGTTCCTATAATTCACCCCTCCACTTT
TRBV28	TRBJ1-6	.	.	CASVGGPNSPLHF	TGTGCCAGCGTGGGGGGTCCGAATTCACCCCTCCACTTT
TRBV7-9	TRBJ1-1	.	.	CASSLAGGGNTEAFF	TGTGCCAGCAGCTTAGCCGGGGGGGGTAACACTGAAGCTTTCTTT
TRBV14	TRBJ1-1	.	few	CASSQVGQGGTEAFF	TGTGCCAGCAGCCAAGTTGGGCAAGGGGGCACTGAAGCTTTCTTT
TRBV19	TRBJ1-2	TRBD1	few	CASSPQTGLPYGYTF	TGTGCCAGTAGCCCTCAGACAGGGCTCCCCTATGGCTACACCTTC
TRBV19	TRBJ1-1	TRBD1	.	CASSIREGGTEAFF	TGTGCCAGTAGTATCCGAGAAGGGGGCACTGAAGCTTTTTTT
TRBV19	TRBJ1-3	TRBD1	.	CASSEYTGAGNTIYF	TGTGCCAGTAGTGAATATACAGGGGCTGGAAACACCATATATTTT
TRBV11-2	TRBJ2-7	.	.	CASSQLDSREQYF	TGTGCCAGCAGCCAACTAGACTCTCGCGAGCAGTACTTC
TRBV2	TRBJ2-2	TRBD1	few	CATSPRGPGELFF	TGTGCCACGTCACCGAGGGGGCCCGGGGAGCTGTTTTTT
TRBV5-1	TRBJ2-7	TRBD2	.	CASSPGLATYEQYF	TGCGCCAGCAGCCCTGGACTAGCTACCTACGAGCAGTACTTC
TRBV25-1	TRBJ1-6	.	.	CASSEIGSGWYSPLHF	TGTGCCAGCAGTGAAATAGGGTCAGGGTGGTATTCACCCCTCCACTTT
TRBV30	TRBJ2-7	.	.	CAWEEGGAIYEQYF	TGTGCCTGGGAGGAAGGGGGGGCTATCTACGAGCAGTACTTC
TRBV14	TRBJ2-7	.	.	CASSQVAGNPYEQYF	TGTGCCAGCAGCCAAGTCGCGGGGAACCCCTACGAGCAGTACTTC
TRBV7-6	TRBJ2-5	TRBD1	.	CASSQTGPQETQYF	TGTGCCAGCAGCCAGACAGGGCCACAAGAGACCCAGTACTTC
TRBV6-6	TRBJ2-3	TRBD2	.	CASSTSGGAGDTQYF	TGTGCCAGCAGTACTAGCGGGGGGGCGGGAGATACGCAGTATTTT
TRBV11-2	TRBJ2-7	.	few	CASSLDGGWYEQYF	TGTGCCAGCAGCCTCGACGGGGGATGGTACGAGCAGTACTTC
TRBV6-5	TRBJ2-3	.	.	CASSESTGGDTQYF	TGTGCCAGCAGTGAAAGCACGGGCGGGGATACGCAGTATTTT